This T cell receptor (beta chain) emerged from a study of Ad26.COV2.S vaccination and SARS-CoV-2 variants. Background on the study: Doses of Ad26.COV2.S were injected into muscle once or twice, 56 days apart. Broader study findings: Analyses that measured TCR breadth and depth may have underestimated total T cell responses.

CDR3 length: 15 amino acids. Trimming removed 2 bases at V and 5 bases at J, with 13 bases between. The germline gives CDR1 SGHVS, CDR2 FQNEAQ. Treatment reported: over 15 received Ad26.COV2.S at low or high dose, single or two shots; about 5 received placebo; per-sample allocation not given. Collection of the samples took place on day 63 after the first injection of vaccine or placebo. Turning to this clone: Its antigen is undetermined.

Assay: immunoSEQ multiplex PCR; the TCRdb copy retains only in-frame clones and omits some. This table holds roughly 250,000 clones, approximately 90% found once. The chain combines TRBV7-8 with TRBJ2-1; a weak D match, TRBD1 (5 bases). The receptor was isolated from a person aged 18-60 years who received the Ad26.COV2.S COVID-19 vaccine or a placebo. Here the sequenced sample was peripheral blood, taken in a trial of Ad26.COV2.S vaccine versus placebo. Here the CDR3 reads CASSLITGANNEQFF. The CDR3 DNA is TGTGCCAGCAGCTTAATAACAGGAGCTAACAATGAGCAGTTCTTC.